The next 30 T cell receptor beta chains were all read from a single sample in a study of blood T cell repertoires in COVID-19. Assay used: immunoSEQ multiplex PCR; TCRdb lists only in-frame clones, some missing. Among 70,000 or so clones listed, around nine tenths were seen once. Sequencing was performed on peripheral blood. The receptors originated from a woman of 80 years or more with acute or convalescent COVID-19.

This chain uses TRBV19 with TRBJ1-3; 8 bases align to TRBD1. In germline, CDR1 is LNHDA, CDR2 SQIVND (reference sequence). This CDR3 spans 14 amino acids. Trimming took 5 bases from V and 3 from J; bases not matched to a gene: 3. In nucleotides, the CDR3 is TGTGCCAGTAGTGCCGGGACAGGTGGAAACACCATATATTTT. It translates to CASSAGTGGNTIYF.

The chain has TRBV6-5 and TRBJ2-7; 11 positions agree with TRBD2. There are 14 residues in the CDR3. Losses at the gene ends were 6 bases for V and 10 bases for J; bases not matched to a gene: 11. Germline CDR1 MNHEY, CDR2 SVGAGI. The CDR3 region is CASSDPGLAAKQYF. The CDR3 nucleotides are TGTGCCAGCAGCGATCCGGGACTAGCGGCGAAACAGTACTTC.

The chain links TRBV5-1 to TRBJ2-7; 8 bases are a match to TRBD1. Germline CDR1 is SGHRS and CDR2 is YFSETQ. V lost 4 bases and J lost 5; bases outside the gene matches: 8. CDR3 length equals 14 residues. The CDR3 DNA is TGCGCCAGCAGCGCACAGGGGGAGAGGAACGAGCAGTACTTC. Translated: CASSAQGERNEQYF.

V gene TRBV7-8 combines with J gene TRBJ1-6; D gene ambiguous. Trimming removed 1 base from V and 1 base from J, with 8 bases in between. In germline, CDR1 is SGHVS, CDR2 FQNEAQ. The CDR3 length is 16 residues. The CDR3 spells CASSLGAKSYNSPLHF. CDR3 DNA sequence: TGTGCCAGCAGCTTAGGGGCGAAATCCTATAATTCACCCCTCCACTTT.

The chain joins TRBV19 to TRBJ1-5; 9 bases map to TRBD1. V gave up 6 bases and J gave up 0 bases; unmatched junction bases: 3. Germline assignment: CDR1 LNHDA and CDR2 SQIVND (reference sequence). There are 15 residues in the CDR3. The DNA for the CDR3 is TGTGCCAGTAGCTTACAGGGGGCTAGCAATCAGCCCCAGCATTTT. Translation gives CASSLQGASNQPQHF.

The chain is built from TRBV10-2 and TRBJ1-3; a weak D match, TRBD1 (5 bases). The V gene's germline CDR1 is WSHSY and CDR2 SAAADI. The CDR3 spans 12 residues. Trimming left V 5 bases short and J 6 bases short, with 8 bases between. The CDR3 sequence is CASSLRENTIYF. The CDR3 DNA is TGCGCCAGCAGTCTCAGGGAAAACACCATATATTTT.

The chain couples TRBV3-1 (or the pseudogene TRBV3-2) to TRBJ1-5; perhaps TRBD1 as D (6 bases). This CDR3 contains 15 residues. CDR1 is LGHDT, CDR2 YNNKEL, per germline (reference sequence). V gave up 4 bases and J gave up 4 bases, with 14 bases separating them. CDR3 sequence: CASSPGGGRNQPQHF. CDR3 bases: TGTGCCAGCAGCCCTGGGGGGGGGCGGAATCAGCCCCAGCATTTT.

V gene TRBV11-2 combines with J gene TRBJ2-1; 10 bases match TRBD2. The CDR3 length is 17 residues. The V segment lost 1 base and the J segment 2 bases; nucleotides outside the gene matches: 5. In germline, CDR1 is SGHAT, CDR2 FQNNGV. CDR3 sequence reads: CASSLVLAGGPYNEQFF. The DNA for the CDR3 is TGTGCCAGCAGCTTAGTATTAGCGGGGGGCCCCTACAATGAGCAGTTCTTC. The entire variable domain, with the rest obtained from reference TRBV11-2 and TRBJ2-1, is as follows: EAGVAQSPRYKIIEKRQSVAFWCNPISGHATLYWYQQILGQGPKLLIQFQNNGVVDDSQLPKDRFSAERLKGVDSTLKIQPAKLEDSAVYLCASSLVLAGGPYNEQFFGPGTRLTVL.

The rearrangement uses TRBV19 and TRBJ1-1; D is undetermined. The V end lost 6 bases, the J end lost 1 base, and 12 bases lay between the germline ends. The CDR3 runs 14 residues. Germline V CDR1 and CDR2: LNHDA, SQIVND (reference sequence). The CDR3 DNA reads as TGTGCCAGTAGGACGGAGACGGCGAACACTGAAGCTTTCTTT. Protein sequence: CASRTETANTEAFF.

The chain carries TRBV27 and TRBJ2-5; tentative D call: TRBD2 (5 bases). The CDR3 spans 16 residues. V dropped 3 bases and J dropped 5 bases, with 19 bases sitting between them. Germline CDR1 and CDR2: MNHEY and SMNVEV (reference sequence). This CDR3 reads CASSFKAWGREETQYF. In DNA form, the CDR3 reads TGTGCCAGCAGTTTTAAGGCCTGGGGAAGGGAGGAGACCCAGTACTTC.

The rearrangement uses TRBV27 and TRBJ1-2; TRBD1 aligns across 8 bases. The CDR3 consists of 15 residues. The ends lost 2 bases at V and 2 bases at J; junction bases unmatched: 4. The germline V gene has CDR1 MNHEY and CDR2 SMNVEV (reference sequence). Here the CDR3 reads CASSLIPGGNYGYTF. CDR3 DNA: TGTGCCAGCAGTTTAATTCCAGGGGGCAACTATGGCTACACCTTC.

The chain has TRBV27 and TRBJ1-4; TRBD1 agrees at 7 bases. The CDR3 spans 12 residues. Unmatched junction bases numbered 12, after V lost 11 bases and J lost 12 bases. Germline lookup yields CDR1 MNHEY and CDR2 SMNVEV (reference sequence). The CDR3 spells CARDRCRGELFF. The DNA of the CDR3 is TGTGCCCGGGACAGATGTAGGGGGGAACTGTTTTTT.

This clone appeared once. This chain uses TRBV2 with TRBJ1-2; 7 bases fit TRBD1. V shed 3 bases and J 4 bases; nucleotides not matched to a gene: 2. Germline V gene data show CDR1 as SNHLY and CDR2 as FYNNEI. This CDR3 is 13 amino acids long. The CDR3 DNA reads as TGTGCCAGCAGTGAGGGGGACAGCTATGGCTACACCTTC. Amino acids: CASSEGDSYGYTF.

This clone showed up just once. The genes are TRBV28 and TRBJ2-1; 8 nucleotides line up with TRBD1. Germline CDR1 is MDHEN and CDR2 is SYDVKM. J gave up 5 bases and V 4 bases, and 7 bases lay outside the gene matches. This CDR3 comprises 15 residues. The CDR3 region is CASSSPGQGNNEQFF. In DNA form, the CDR3 reads TGTGCCAGCAGTTCCCCAGGACAGGGCAACAATGAGCAGTTCTTC.

This clone was seen only a few times. The gene calls are TRBV18 and TRBJ2-2; TRBD2 matches at 11 bases. This CDR3 spans 16 amino acids. Germline assignment: CDR1 KGHSH and CDR2 LQKENI. V dropped 3 bases and J dropped 1; count of bases not matched to a gene: 1. CDR3 amino acids: CASSPGLAGNTGELFF. CDR3 sequence (DNA): TGTGCCAGCTCACCCGGACTAGCGGGGAACACCGGGGAGCTGTTTTTT. Based on the CDR3 plus reference TRBV18 and TRBJ2-2, the full variable domain is NAGVMQNPRHLVRRRGQEARLRCSPMKGHSHVYWYRQLPEEGLKFMVYLQKENIIDESGMPKERFSAEFPKEGPSILRIQQVVRGDSAAYFCASSPGLAGNTGELFFGEGSRLTVL.

This clone occurred once. The CDR3 region has the DNA TGCGCCAGCAGCCCTGGAGAGTTGACCACTGAAGCTTTCTTT. This gives the protein CASSPGELTTEAFF. The J gene is TRBJ1-1, the V gene TRBV5-1; no firm D call. V was clipped by 4 bases and J by 4 bases, with 14 bases between them. Germline V gene sequence: CDR1 SGHRS, CDR2 YFSETQ. The CDR3 runs 14 residues.

The chain couples TRBV5-1 to TRBJ2-7, with a possible D match to TRBD1 (5 bases). V shed 1 base and J shed 5 bases, with 10 bases lying between them. The germline gives CDR1 SGHRS, CDR2 YFSETQ. This CDR3 is built from 13 residues. The CDR3: CASSLSQGNEQYF. CDR3 DNA: TGCGCCAGCAGCTTGAGTCAGGGTAACGAGCAGTACTTC.

This chain connects TRBV13 to TRBJ2-7, with 7 bases aligning to TRBD1. V was clipped by 6 bases and J by 0 bases; unmatched bases: 5. Germline-derived CDR1 and CDR2 are PRHDT and FYEKMQ (reference sequence). The CDR3 runs to 14 residues. CDR3 residues: CASSLRDSSYEQYF. The CDR3 DNA sequence: TGTGCCAGCAGTCTCCGGGACAGCTCCTACGAGCAGTACTTC.

This sequence joins TRBV6-5 and TRBJ1-5, with a weak D call TRBD1 (5 bases). The CDR3 length is 14 residues. Trimming shortened V by 10 bases and J by 1 base, and 14 bases separated the two germline ends. CDR1 and CDR2 (germline): MNHEY, SVGAGI. CDR3 residues: CANPPAGSNQPQHF. CDR3 DNA: TGTGCCAACCCCCCGGCAGGGAGCAATCAGCCCCAGCATTTT.

The chain uses TRBV5-1 and TRBJ1-4, with 7 bases identical to TRBD1. CDR1 SGHRS and CDR2 YFSETQ come from the germline V gene. V was pared by 4 bases and J by 7 bases, with 10 bases of the junction left unmatched. The CDR3 is 15 amino acids. The DNA for the CDR3 is TGCGCCAGCAGCGAGCGGACAGGTCGGGTTGAAAAACTGTTTTTT. Translation gives CASSERTGRVEKLFF.

The J gene is TRBJ2-3, the V gene TRBV18; maybe TRBD1 (5 bases). The CDR3 covers 13 residues. The V end was cut by 3 bases, the J end by 6 bases, with 10 bases between. CDR1 is KGHSH, CDR2 LQKENI, per germline. CDR3 nucleotide sequence: TGTGCCAGCTCACCTCAGGGTGCGGATACGCAGTATTTT. This encodes CASSPQGADTQYF.

V is TRBV19 and J is TRBJ1-6; no clear D gene. Deletions cut 6 bases from V and 10 bases from J, with 19 bases between. CDR1 is LNHDA and CDR2 is SQIVND in the germline V gene (reference sequence). CDR3 length: 15 amino acids. The CDR3 DNA follows: TGTGCCAGTAGAGGCCGTTCGGGTGCCCTATCACCCCTCCACTTT. This gives the protein CASRGRSGALSPLHF.

This clone was picked up a small number of times. The chain links TRBV11-2 to TRBJ1-6, with a tentative D call TRBD1 (5 bases). This CDR3 is built from 14 residues. With 1 base removed from V and 8 bases from J, the gap between germline ends came to 9 bases. Germline V CDR1 and CDR2: SGHAT, FQNNGV. The CDR3 DNA reads as TGTGCCAGCAGCTTAGGGCGGGGCCATTCACCCCTCCACTTT. Residues: CASSLGRGHSPLHF. Full variable domain (remainder filled in from reference TRBV11-2 and TRBJ1-6): EAGVAQSPRYKIIEKRQSVAFWCNPISGHATLYWYQQILGQGPKLLIQFQNNGVVDDSQLPKDRFSAERLKGVDSTLKIQPAKLEDSAVYLCASSLGRGHSPLHFGNGTRLTVT.

This clone was seen only once. The chain couples TRBV6-5 to TRBJ2-7; D might be TRBD2 (5 bases). The germline V gene encodes CDR1 MNHEY and CDR2 SVGAGI. Trimming took off 2 bases at V and 5 bases at J, with 13 bases between the two ends. This CDR3 contains 14 residues. CDR3 region: CASSYGSGRDEQYF. The CDR3 nucleotides read TGTGCCAGCAGTTACGGGTCGGGAAGAGACGAGCAGTACTTC.

The chain recombines TRBV6-1 with TRBJ2-2; TRBD1 might be the D (6 bases). Germline V CDR1 and CDR2: MNHNS, SASEGT. The CDR3 covers 16 residues. Trimming removed 2 bases at V and 0 bases at J, with 10 bases between. As DNA, the CDR3 is TGTGCCAGCAGTGAATCTTACAGGGCGAACACCGGGGAGCTGTTTTTT. Translated: CASSESYRANTGELFF.

This chain joins TRBV6-1 and TRBJ1-5; 8 nucleotides align to TRBD1. V lost 6 bases to trimming and J lost 7 bases; unmatched junction nucleotides: 8. CDR3 length: 14 amino acids. Looked up from germline, CDR1 is MNHNS and CDR2 is SASEGT. The CDR3 here is CASSRRGPGQPQHF. The CDR3 bases are TGTGCCAGCAGCCGCAGGGGGCCCGGGCAGCCCCAGCATTTT.

V gene TRBV5-1 combines with J gene TRBJ1-1; tentatively, D is TRBD1 (6 bases). V was pared by 1 base and J by 1 base, with 8 bases between. Per germline, CDR1 SGHRS and CDR2 YFSETQ. The length of the CDR3 is 14 residues. Here the CDR3 reads CASSLRDTNTEAFF. The CDR3 nucleotides are TGCGCCAGCAGCTTGAGGGACACGAACACTGAAGCTTTCTTT. Filled out from reference TRBV5-1 and TRBJ1-1, the complete variable domain reads KAGVTQTPRYLIKTRGQQVTLSCSPISGHRSVSWYQQTPGQGLQFLFEYFSETQRNKGNFPGRFSGRQFSNSRSEMNVSTLELGDSALYLCASSLRDTNTEAFFGQGTRLTVV.

The genes are TRBV3-1 (or the pseudogene TRBV3-2) and TRBJ2-7; 7 nucleotides line up with TRBD2. The trim removed 7 bases at V and 2 bases at J, leaving 5 bases unmatched. Germline V lookup: CDR1 LGHDT, CDR2 YNNKEL (reference sequence). The CDR3 runs 13 residues. CDR3 amino acids: CASTRGEAYEQYF. DNA of the CDR3: TGTGCCAGCACCCGGGGGGAGGCCTACGAGCAGTACTTC.

This clone was found once. The chain joins TRBV28 to TRBJ2-7; weak D call: TRBD2 (6 bases). The CDR3 is 14 amino acids. V was shortened by 3 bases and J by 7 bases, with 16 bases between the two germline ends. Germline V gives CDR1 MDHEN, CDR2 SYDVKM. Here the CDR3 reads CASSFRDSLGEQYF. Written as DNA, the CDR3 is TGTGCCAGCAGTTTCCGGGACTCACTAGGGGAGCAGTACTTC. The full variable domain, with the rest looked up from reference TRBV28 and TRBJ2-7, is DVKVTQSSRYLVKRTGEKVFLECVQDMDHENMFWYRQDPGLGLRLIYFSYDVKMKEKGDIPEGYSVSREKKERFSLILESASTNQTSMYLCASSFRDSLGEQYFGPGTRLTVT.

This clone has only one observation. The chain links TRBV5-1 to TRBJ1-4; 9 bases are a match to TRBD1. Germline CDR1 SGHRS, CDR2 YFSETQ. V lost 3 bases, J lost 7 bases, and 7 bases stayed unmatched. The CDR3 is 15 residues long. For the CDR3, the DNA is TGCGCCAGCAGCTCACTACAGGGGGCCTCTGAAAAACTGTTTTTT. Its translation is CASSSLQGASEKLFF.